This TCR beta chain is from a study of regulatory T cells in long-lasting Graves disease. Library construction for TCR beta used iRepertoire HTBI primers and Arm-PCR of CDR3 regions. One entry per CDR3 protein results from TCRdb running MiXCR on the multiplex PCR reads. The sample carries 500,000 or so distinct CDR3 sequences, around 16% recorded once. This clonotype has ten or more counts. Time point: newly diagnosed GD, antithyroid drugs for less than 3 months. After RNA was extracted from PBMCs, the TCR library was made from it. CDR1 SQVTM and CDR2 ANQGSEA come from the germline V gene. V gave up 5 bases and J gave up 2 bases; unmatched junction bases: 4. CDR3 length: 13 residues. The same data also contributed to another study, on T cells in Graves' hyperthyroidism and ophthalmopathy.

Source: peripheral blood mononuclear cells (PBMCs), taken at new diagnosis, from a patient treated with antithyroid drugs. This TCR was recovered from a man in his forties with Graves disease. V gene TRBV29-1 combines with J gene TRBJ2-3; 7 nucleotides align to TRBD1. CDR3: CSVRQGFTDTQYF. In nucleotides, the CDR3 is TGCAGCGTTAGACAGGGCTTCACAGATACGCAGTATTTT.